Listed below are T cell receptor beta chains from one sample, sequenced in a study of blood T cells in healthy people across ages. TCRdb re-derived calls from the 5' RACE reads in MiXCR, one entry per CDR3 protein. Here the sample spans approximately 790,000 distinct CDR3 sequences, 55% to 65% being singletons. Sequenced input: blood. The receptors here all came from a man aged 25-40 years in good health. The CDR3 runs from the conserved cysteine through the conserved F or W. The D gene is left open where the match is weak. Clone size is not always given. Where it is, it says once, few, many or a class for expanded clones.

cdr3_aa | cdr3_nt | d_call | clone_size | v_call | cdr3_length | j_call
CASSLGWELLVGLEQFF | TGTGCCAGCAGCTTAGGGTGGGAGTTATTGGTGGGATTGGAGCAGTTCTTC | - | few | TRBV7-2 | 17 | TRBJ2-1
CSVRQGQGYGYTF | TGCAGCGTCCGACAGGGGCAGGGATATGGCTACACCTTC | TRBD1 | - | TRBV29-1 | 13 | TRBJ1-2
CASSLGWGARYEQYF | TGTGCCAGCAGTTTAGGATGGGGGGCGCGTTACGAGCAGTACTTC | - | - | TRBV27 | 15 | TRBJ2-7
CASFGQGAYGQYF | TGTGCCAGCTTTGGCCAGGGGGCTTACGGGCAGTACTTC | TRBD1 | - | TRBV6-2/TRBV6-3 | 13 | TRBJ2-7
CATRLGGDFNEQFF | TGTGCCACCAGGCTGGGGGGGGACTTCAATGAGCAGTTCTTC | TRBD2 | few | TRBV27 | 14 | TRBJ2-1
CASSGKDRVANEKLFF | TGTGCCAGCAGCGGGAAGGACAGGGTGGCTAATGAAAAACTGTTTTTT | TRBD1 | - | TRBV7-2 | 16 | TRBJ1-4
CASSVGIGGGQPQHF | TGTGCCAGCAGCGTGGGGATAGGGGGCGGTCAGCCCCAGCATTTT | TRBD1 | - | TRBV9 | 15 | TRBJ1-5
CASSPGTDLYEQYF | TGCGCCAGCAGCCCCGGGACGGACCTCTACGAGCAGTACTTC | - | few | TRBV4-3 | 14 | TRBJ2-7
CASSQVRGGVDTQYF | TGTGCCAGCAGCCAAGTTCGAGGGGGGGTGGATACGCAGTATTTT | - | - | TRBV4-2 | 15 | TRBJ2-3
CASSLWGVGYEQYF | TGTGCCAGCAGTTTGTGGGGTGTCGGCTACGAGCAGTACTTC | - | once | TRBV12-3/TRBV12-4 | 14 | TRBJ2-7
CASSFLAHEQYF | TGTGCCAGCAGTTTTTTGGCCCACGAGCAGTACTTC | - | - | TRBV28 | 12 | TRBJ2-7
CASSLGAGSYNEQFF | TGCGCCAGCAGCTTGGGGGCAGGTTCCTACAATGAGCAGTTCTTC | - | many | TRBV5-1 | 15 | TRBJ2-1
CSPGGGADTQYF | TGCAGCCCGGGTGGGGGCGCAGATACGCAGTATTTT | - | - | TRBV20-1 | 12 | TRBJ2-3
CASSFGQYSNQPQHF | TGTGCCAGCAGTTTCGGGCAGTATAGCAATCAGCCCCAGCATTTT | - | many | TRBV12-3/TRBV12-4 | 15 | TRBJ1-5
CASSQEGVVGEQYF | TGTGCCAGCAGCCAAGAAGGGGTCGTGGGCGAGCAGTACTTC | - | - | TRBV3-1 | 14 | TRBJ2-7
CASSLGTSYQETQYF | TGTGCCAGCAGCTTAGGGACTAGCTACCAAGAGACCCAGTACTTC | TRBD2 | few | TRBV13 | 15 | TRBJ2-5
CATAGVGVHEQYF | TGTGCCACGGCGGGAGTGGGAGTCCACGAGCAGTACTTC | TRBD2 | - | TRBV6-6 | 13 | TRBJ2-7
CATSDLAGGNNEQFF | TGTGCCACCAGTGATCTAGCGGGGGGTAACAATGAGCAGTTCTTC | TRBD2 | once | TRBV24-1 | 15 | TRBJ2-1
CASSGGQGTYEQYF | TGTGCCAGCAGTGGGGGACAGGGGACCTACGAGCAGTACTTC | TRBD1 | few | TRBV25-1 | 14 | TRBJ2-7
CSGRPSLAGGRDTQYF | TGCAGCGGGAGGCCTTCCCTAGCGGGGGGGAGAGATACGCAGTATTTT | TRBD2 | - | TRBV29-1 | 16 | TRBJ2-3
CASSYGHSNTGELFF | TGTGCCAGCAGTTACGGACACTCCAACACCGGGGAGCTGTTTTTT | - | - | TRBV6-5 | 15 | TRBJ2-2
CASTPGWDFPLQAGEQFF | TGTGCCAGCACCCCGGGGTGGGACTTCCCCCTACAAGCGGGTGAGCAGTTCTTC | - | - | TRBV27 | 18 | TRBJ2-1
CASSNPSGGLSQETQYF | TGTGCCAGCAGTAATCCTAGCGGGGGCCTCTCCCAAGAGACCCAGTACTTC | TRBD2 | few | TRBV12-3/TRBV12-4 | 17 | TRBJ2-5
CASSPGQGPKNIQYF | TGCGCCAGCAGCCCGGGACAGGGGCCCAAAAACATTCAGTACTTC | TRBD1 | - | TRBV4-3 | 15 | TRBJ2-4
CATSDLTGETDTQYF | TGTGCCACCAGTGACCTCACAGGGGAGACAGATACGCAGTATTTT | TRBD1 | few | TRBV24-1 | 15 | TRBJ2-3
CSARAPGFSYTF | TGCAGTGCTAGAGCGCCGGGGTTCAGCTACACCTTC | - | - | TRBV20-1 | 12 | TRBJ1-2
CASSPYGPGQGAYEQYF | TGTGCCAGCAGTCCCTACGGCCCGGGACAGGGGGCCTACGAGCAGTACTTC | TRBD1 | - | TRBV28 | 17 | TRBJ2-7
CASSPSGYSNQPQHF | TGTGCCAGCTCACCATCTGGGTATAGCAATCAGCCCCAGCATTTT | - | - | TRBV18 | 15 | TRBJ1-5
CSVPRASRPQETQYF | TGCAGCGTCCCTCGGGCTAGCCGCCCCCAAGAGACCCAGTACTTC | - | - | TRBV29-1 | 15 | TRBJ2-5
CSVADGLNYGYTF | TGCAGCGTTGCGGACGGTTTAAACTATGGCTACACCTTC | - | few | TRBV29-1 | 13 | TRBJ1-2
CASAGGTGNQPQHF | TGTGCCAGCGCGGGGGGGACAGGGAATCAGCCCCAGCATTTT | TRBD1 | - | TRBV2 | 14 | TRBJ1-5
CSARDFRLTSYEQYF | TGCAGTGCTAGAGATTTCCGACTCACATCCTACGAGCAGTACTTC | - | - | TRBV20-1 | 15 | TRBJ2-7
CASSPSPRTGRYNEQFF | TGTGCCAGCAGTCCTTCCCCTAGGACAGGGAGGTACAATGAGCAGTTCTTC | TRBD1 | - | TRBV28 | 17 | TRBJ2-1
CASNEEGSIYIQYF | TGTGCCAGCAACGAAGAGGGATCAATATACATTCAGTACTTC | - | - | TRBV7-9 | 14 | TRBJ2-4
CSAGTAMNTEAFF | TGCAGCGCCGGGACTGCTATGAACACTGAAGCTTTCTTT | - | - | TRBV29-1 | 13 | TRBJ1-1
CASSVGGGEEKLFF | TGTGCCAGCAGCGTAGGAGGCGGGGAGGAAAAACTGTTTTTT | - | - | TRBV9 | 14 | TRBJ1-4
CASTMGTITEAFF | TGTGCAAGCACCATGGGCACGATCACTGAAGCTTTCTTT | - | - | TRBV6-2/TRBV6-3 | 13 | TRBJ1-1
CASSLEGTLDTQYF | TGCGCCAGCAGCTTGGAGGGGACGTTAGATACGCAGTATTTT | - | few | TRBV5-1 | 14 | TRBJ2-3
CASSQFLVRDSTDTQYF | TGCGCCAGCAGCCAATTTCTCGTGCGGGACTCCACAGATACGCAGTATTTT | - | - | TRBV4-3 | 17 | TRBJ2-3
CASSYTGGNQPQHF | TGTGCCAGCAGTTATACCGGGGGCAATCAGCCCCAGCATTTT | - | many | TRBV6-2/TRBV6-3 | 14 | TRBJ1-5
CASSRRQGGEQYF | TGTGCCAGCAGCCGCAGACAGGGCGGGGAGCAGTACTTC | - | - | TRBV7-8 | 13 | TRBJ2-5
CATSREGLYPPYEQYF | TGTGCCACCAGCAGAGAGGGGCTCTATCCCCCCTACGAGCAGTACTTC | - | few | TRBV15 | 16 | TRBJ2-7